The present T cell receptor beta chain was sequenced within a study of CD8+ T cells in alopecia areata (dated by TCRdb to 2016 to 2018). For the study in its entirety: The treated patients, all with moderate-to-severe alopecia areata, were enrolled in an open-label pilot trial of oral tofacitinib given at 5 to 10 mg twice daily. RNA came from the PAXgene miRNA kit for fixed scalp, the miRNeasy kit for PBMCs, and the RNeasy kit for mouse skin. Scalp clonality was compared among normal scalp (n=4), patchy alopecia areata scalp (n=8), and alopecia totalis/universalis scalp (n=8). For the treated patients, the SALT score, which quantifies what percentage of scalp surface area is affected, served as the measure of disease severity. Biopsies were taken from tofacitinib-treated patients at baseline and at 4 and 24 weeks of treatment, and a later scalp biopsy was taken in several of the tofacitinib-treated patients. immunoSEQ multiplex PCR using 35 Vbeta forward primers and 13 Jbeta reverse primers was used to amplify TCRbeta CDR3 regions. In both human patients and the C3H/HeJ mouse model, the study applied high-throughput TCRbeta sequencing to look at T cell clonal expansion in alopecia areata. In humans, TCRbeta sequencing was performed on scalp tissue and on sorted CD4+ and CD8+ peripheral blood T cells from healthy controls and from patients with patchy or totalis/universalis alopecia areata. Patients received tofacitinib for 6 to 18 months and were then followed off drug for 6 months to check for delayed response and recurrence. Here is what the overall study found, with its caveats: Because the treated cohort was small and had only one nonresponder, larger studies are needed to examine links between baseline CD8+ expansion and response. Tofacitinib significantly decreased scalp clonality and the number of expanded CD8+ clones among the top 100 scalp clones. Resident alphabeta T cells in normal human skin are also sequenced, complicating scalp TCR repertoire analysis, unlike mouse skin dominated by gammadelta T cells. Compared with normal scalp, lesional scalp had higher clonality and more expanded CD8+ clones, particularly in alopecia totalis/universalis, a pattern that suggests antigenic drive. During tofacitinib treatment, many expanded lesional clones stuck around in both scalp and blood, and this persistence may partly explain why relapse happens after treatment is stopped. TCR sequences shared between patients were less clear than in mice, possibly partly because of HLA diversity in the patient population.

This clone has a single count. Its antigen remains undetermined. Qualities for individual bases were not recorded, and no much larger clone is one base off. In light of the paper, this sample's treatment or condition label describes: oral pan-JAK inhibitor, 5-10 mg twice daily. Lesional scalp punch biopsies and peripheral blood were obtained from alopecia areata patients. PBMCs were isolated by density centrifugation and stained for CD3, CD4 and CD8, after which CD4+ and CD8+ T cells were sorted on a FACSAria. The germline V gene (reference sequence) supplies CDR1 GTSNPN and CDR2 SVGIG. Spanning cysteine to phenylalanine, the CDR3 consists of 16 amino acids. Only the CDR3 DNA stays, 48 bases, in frame from base 1. V is pared back by 2 bases and J by 4 bases, with 20 bases lying between the germline termini. Libraries were built with the immunoSEQ multiplex PCR assay. To provide template for TCR sequencing, every sample had RNA extracted and reverse transcribed into cDNA. First-strand cDNA was synthesized with SuperScript III using a 2:1 mix of oligo-dT and random hexamers. A synthetic immune receptor repertoire was used to gauge amplification bias, and whatever bias remained was removed computationally. The paper's processing steps were these. Raw reads were preprocessed for error removal, and CDR3 was defined according to IMGT conventions as running from the conserved cysteine to phenylalanine. Clonality was computed as 1 minus the Shannon entropy, with the entropy normalized by log2 of the number of productive unique TCRs. Whether scalp clones were CD4 or CD8 was inferred by matching scalp TCRbeta sequences against CD4 and CD8 repertoires sorted from blood. In its TCRdb copy, this immuneACCESS table keeps in-frame sequences only and misses some clones. Where compared with another copy, unresolved V genes explain less than half of these, and the others have no known cause. That table gives V, J and clone size, and the DNA gave D and trimming. This sample is represented by about 190,000 clones; roughly three fifths of them were singletons. Clones ranked in the top ten supply approximately 1.3% of the sample.

Specimen: CD4+ T cells sorted from blood, collected at week 49, from a patient treated with tofacitinib. This TCR came from a human donor with alopecia areata. The receptor chain draws on TRBV30 and TRBJ2-5, with the D gene uncertain. The sequenced DNA: TGTGCCTGGAGTCGAAAAGACGGAACCTCGGTAGAGACCCAGTACTTC. Translated, this gives CAWSRKDGTSVETQYF.